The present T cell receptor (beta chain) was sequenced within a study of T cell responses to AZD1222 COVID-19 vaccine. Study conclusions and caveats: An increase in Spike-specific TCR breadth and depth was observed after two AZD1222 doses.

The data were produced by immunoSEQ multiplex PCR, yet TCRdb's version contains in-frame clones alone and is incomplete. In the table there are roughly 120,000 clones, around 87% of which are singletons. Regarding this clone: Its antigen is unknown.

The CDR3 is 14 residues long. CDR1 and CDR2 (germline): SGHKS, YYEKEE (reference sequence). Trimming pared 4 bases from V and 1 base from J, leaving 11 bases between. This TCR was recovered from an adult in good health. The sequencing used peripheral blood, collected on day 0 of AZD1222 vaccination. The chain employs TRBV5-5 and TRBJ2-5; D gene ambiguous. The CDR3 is CASSATRVQETQYF. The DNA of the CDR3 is TGTGCCAGCAGCGCCACCCGAGTCCAAGAGACCCAGTACTTC.